Below, one T cell receptor beta chain is given with its context. This clone was recorded a few times. No cognate antigen has been identified for it. No much larger clone exists at a distance of one base, and base qualities are not known. This entry is derived from a study of shared clonotypes between healthy human individuals (dated by TCRdb to between 2020 and 2021). Turning to the overall study: The cohort included three men and a couple of women between 18 and 49 years of age. For each donor, three plates each were used for CD4 naive and CD4 memory, two plates were used for CD8 naive, and one plate was used for CD8 memory. To estimate repertoire size and how much clonotypes are shared between individuals, the study performed deep sequencing of blood TCR repertoires from a few healthy adults. Libraries were prepared and TCR repertoires were sequenced by different laboratories using diverse techniques, in order to increase sequencing depth and limit assay-specific biases. Between about 0.94 and 8.9 billion PBMCs per donor were obtained by leukapheresis.

The CDR3 has 14 amino acids, counting the end cysteine and phenylalanine. The DNA shown is the 42-base CDR3, in frame from base 1. TCR CDR3 regions were amplified from genomic DNA by multiplex PCR using the deep immunoSEQ assay. Extracted genomic DNA from each cell subset was distributed evenly across all wells of several immunoSEQ 96-well plates, and each plate was treated as a replicate. For sorted subsets, around 200 ng genomic DNA, equal to about 30,000 T cell genomes, was loaded into each replicate PCR. Purified libraries were measured with a Qubit 3.0 fluorometer, size-checked on a Bioanalyzer 2100, and measured again with the KAPA Library Quantification kit. Every immunoSEQ 96-well plate was sequenced on a separate single-read 150-cycle Illumina NextSeq 550 flow cell. As for the authors' bioinformatics: The immunoSEQ output contained only junctional sequences without quality scores, so filtering could not match that applied to full-length reads. To assign V/J genes and CDR3, sequences were annotated using PyIR, a Python wrapper for IgBLAST v1.9, with IMGT germline references. Reads with weak V/J assignments (E-value above 1e-6), missing CDR3, stop codons, out-of-frame junctions, or ambiguous translated residues were removed. V3J clonotypes were defined as sequences sharing the same inferred V gene, J gene, and CDR3 amino acid sequence. The percentage overlap between two repertoires was calculated by dividing the number of shared unique clonotypes by the size of the smaller repertoire. Richness of each repertoire was evaluated using RTK rarefaction, the Chao1 estimator, and Recon v2.1 estimates of unobserved clonotypes. For all TCRbeta clonotypes obtained by the gDNA method from four donors, generation probabilities were computed with OLGA. TCRdb took this table from immuneACCESS and kept in-frame rearrangements with V and J called. Such tables lack part of the clones; where checked against another copy, unresolved V genes explain under half of the gap, and the rest is unexplained. Clone size and the V and J calls come from that table; the DNA yielded D and trimming. For this sample there are approximately 980,000 clones; around three quarters appear just once. The top ten constitute approximately 1.5% of the sample.

The donors were healthy, HIV-negative adults who had no recently reported acute infections or vaccinations. Every donor was a Caucasian adult residing in Nashville, Tennessee, USA. CD4+ T cells were enriched through magnetic negative selection, after which naive cells were positively selected on CD45RA and the remaining negative fraction served as the memory subset. Blood was collected by leukapheresis, and PBMCs were isolated by Ficoll-Histopaque density gradient centrifugation and then cryopreserved in liquid nitrogen vapor phase. Purity and quantity of every magnetically sorted T cell population were checked by analytical flow cytometry. Each sorted fraction had its genomic DNA isolated and then quantified by UV absorbance on a Nanodrop 2000c. What the authors observed across the whole study: Clonotypes shared by all four sorted-subset donors showed higher generation probabilities than non-shared clonotypes. Naive subsets generally had larger estimated clonotype richness than memory subsets. Incomplete sequencing was indicated by rarefaction of sorted-subset datasets, despite the large sequencing depth. Because the study included only a small number of donors, the genetic and exposure-history diversity represented was limited. Across a handful of donors, approximately 4.6% of naive CD4, around 3.5% of naive CD8, around 2.5% of memory CD4, and about 0.44% of memory CD8 clonotypes were shared. Pairwise subsampling led to the expectation that sequencing depth would affect the degree of clonotype sharing among donors. Sampling was restricted to blood, and TCR repertoires in tissues likely differ from the TCR repertoires found in blood.

The chain couples TRBV21-1 to TRBJ1-2. TRBV21-1 is labeled a pseudogene. This TCR derives from a man between 18 and 29 years old in good health. Input material: memory CD4+ T cells sorted from blood. Read against the paper, the sample's cell subset or site label means: CD45RA-negative fraction. The CDR3 protein is CASSKRRGCYGYTF. The DNA reads TGTGCCAGCAGCAAAAGAAGAGGGTGCTATGGCTACACCTTC.